This TCR beta chain was recorded in a study of shared T cell receptors in the human thymus. Here immunoSEQ multiplex PCR was the method, and the copy in TCRdb shows in-frame clones only, minus some. The data contain 600,000 or so clones, around 87% of them singletons. CDR3 size: 16 residues. The V and J ends lost 7 bases and 7 bases, in that order; junction bases with no gene match: 14. The germline CDR1 and CDR2 sequences are MDHEN and SYDVKM. This sample was shared with a second study, whose subject was human thymus T cells. From that report: Healthy Finnish infants undergoing corrective surgery for congenital heart defects were the donors. The thymus was resected at corrective cardiac surgery. Use of V and J genes seemed skewed within the thymic and blood repertoires. Related work found strong thymic repertoire overlap between unrelated individuals.

The V call is TRBV28, the J call TRBJ2-1; TRBD2 matches 9 bases. The sample was thymocytes. This TCR was recovered from a boy under three years old with a congenital heart defect. This CDR3 reads CASTTGLAGLDNEQFF. The CDR3 DNA reads TGTGCCAGCACCACCGGGCTAGCGGGATTAGATAATGAGCAGTTCTTC.